Listed below are T cell receptor beta chains from one sample, sequenced in a study of T cell responses to AZD1222 COVID-19 vaccine. The protocol was immunoSEQ multiplex PCR, while the TCRdb copy is restricted to in-frame clones and leaves out a portion. The sample lists approximately 82,000 clones; 90% were seen once. The starting material was peripheral blood, obtained on day 0 of AZD1222 vaccination. The receptor set was obtained from an adult in good health. Each CDR3 is given with its conserved first and last residue. A D gene is named only where the DNA matches it firmly.

v_gene	d_gene	j_gene	CDR3aa	CDR3nt
TRBV7-6	TRBD2	TRBJ2-7	CASSLGSGGTYEQYF	TGTGCCAGCAGCTTAGGAAGCGGGGGGACATACGAGCAGTACTTC
TRBV6-2/TRBV6-3	TRBD1	TRBJ1-6	CASSVDRGSYNSPLHF	TGTGCCAGCAGTGTGGACAGGGGCTCCTATAATTCACCCCTCCACTTT
TRBV4-1	NA	TRBJ2-5	CASSQDRGPPGETQYF	TGCGCCAGCAGCCAAGATCGGGGACCACCTGGGGAGACCCAGTACTTC
TRBV5-1	NA	TRBJ2-7	CASSIHPYEQYF	TGCGCCAGCAGCATCCACCCCTACGAGCAGTACTTC
TRBV11-2	NA	TRBJ1-4	CASSEQIATNEKLFF	TGTGCCAGCAGCGAACAGATTGCAACTAATGAAAAACTGTTTTTT
TRBV4-2	TRBD1	TRBJ1-1	CASSQELQGADTEAFF	TGTGCCAGCAGCCAAGAATTACAGGGGGCGGACACTGAAGCTTTCTTT
TRBV10-3	NA	TRBJ2-1	CAISDAGSYNEQFF	TGTGCCATCAGTGATGCCGGATCCTACAATGAGCAGTTCTTC
TRBV28	NA	TRBJ1-2	CATRGDGYTF	TGTGCCACTCGAGGGGATGGCTACACCTTC
TRBV28	NA	TRBJ1-1	CASSLTRVNTEAFF	TGTGCCAGCAGTTTAACAAGGGTGAACACTGAAGCTTTCTTT
TRBV9	NA	TRBJ2-7	CASSVGSNEQYF	TGTGCCAGCAGCGTAGGGTCGAACGAGCAGTACTTC
TRBV25-1	TRBD1	TRBJ1-5	CASSPTGGRQPQHF	TGTGCCAGCAGCCCGACAGGGGGGAGGCAGCCCCAGCATTTT
TRBV7-7	NA	TRBJ2-2	CASSLESGELFF	TGTGCTAGCAGCTTAGAGTCCGGGGAGCTGTTTTTT
TRBV27	TRBD1	TRBJ1-5	CASSLQQGAVEQPQHF	TGTGCCAGCAGTCTTCAACAGGGGGCAGTGGAGCAGCCCCAGCATTTT
TRBV27	NA	TRBJ1-1	CASSLGGAEAFF	TGTGCCAGCAGTTTAGGTGGTGCTGAAGCTTTCTTT
TRBV18	NA	TRBJ1-3	CASSPSMDNTIYF	TGTGCCAGCTCACCATCGATGGACAACACCATATATTTT
TRBV2	TRBD1	TRBJ1-5	CASCGADRANQPQHF	TGTGCCAGCTGTGGGGCCGACAGGGCCAATCAGCCCCAGCATTTT
TRBV2	NA	TRBJ1-5	CASSDMGIGNQPQHF	TGTGCCAGCAGTGATATGGGCATAGGCAATCAGCCCCAGCATTTT
TRBV5-1	NA	TRBJ1-6	CARSWWGGEDNSPLHF	TGCGCCCGCAGCTGGTGGGGGGGGGAGGATAATTCACCCCTCCACTTT
TRBV19	TRBD2	TRBJ2-2	CASSITGAGASGGAGDGELFF	TGTGCCAGTAGTATCACCGGAGCTGGGGCTAGCGGGGGGGCTGGTGACGGGGAGCTGTTTTTT
TRBV13	TRBD1	TRBJ2-7	CASSSGQGYEQYF	TGTGCCAGCAGCTCGGGACAGGGCTACGAGCAGTACTTC
TRBV15	NA	TRBJ1-1	CATSRVAAGAEAFF	TGTGCCACCAGCAGAGTGGCGGCAGGGGCTGAAGCTTTCTTT
TRBV6-2/TRBV6-3	NA	TRBJ2-7	CASSYSGGTYEQYF	TGTGCCAGCAGTTACTCTGGAGGGACCTACGAGCAGTACTTC